This TCR beta chain was documented in a study of graft-versus-host responses after intestinal transplantation. Researchers placed some 200,000 CFSE-labeled responder cells in culture with some 200,000 irradiated, violet-dye-labeled stimulator cells. Following the reaction, CD3+CD4+ and CD3+CD8+ responders that were proliferating and CFSE-low underwent sorting. TCRdb's copy holds only in-frame clones and misses some; the assay was immunoSEQ multiplex PCR. This table holds some 5,700 clones, around a third found once. The junction had 8 bases not matched to a gene; V was cut back by 4 bases and J by 9 bases. Germline CDR1 and CDR2: SGHTA and FQGNSA. The CDR3 extends over 13 amino acids.

The TCR sequence derives from a human patient who received an intestinal transplant. This chain joins TRBV7-2 and TRBJ2-7; the match to TRBD1 covers 8 bases. The specimen was alloreactive CD8+ T cells from a mixed lymphocyte reaction culture, collected before intestinal transplant. The subset was: CFSE-low proliferating T cells sorted from approximately 6-day pre-transplant mixed lymphocyte reaction (GvH or HvG direction). The CDR3 is CASSYRDRPLQYF. CDR3 bases: TGTGCCAGCAGCTATCGGGACAGGCCATTGCAGTACTTC. Variable domain in full (rest from reference TRBV7-2 and TRBJ2-7): GAGVSQSPSNKVTEKGKDVELRCDPISGHTALYWYRQSLGQGLEFLIYFQGNSAPDKSGLPSDRFSAERTGGSVSTLTIQRTQQEDSAVYLCASSYRDRPLQYFGPGTRLTVT.